This T cell receptor (beta chain) was recorded in a study of blood T cell repertoires in COVID-19. Study-wide background: PBMCs, B-cell-depleted T cells, or T cells provided the cDNA or gDNA that made up the material.

This CDR3 is built from 15 residues. The germline V gene has CDR1 SGHTA and CDR2 FQGTGA. Deletions cut 0 bases from V and 5 bases from J, with 11 bases between. TCRdb's copy holds only in-frame clones and misses some; the assay was immunoSEQ multiplex PCR. The sample consists of over 130,000 clones, 80% to 90% of them appearing once. The specimen sequenced was peripheral blood. This TCR came from a man between 60 and 70 years old with active or convalescent COVID-19. V gene TRBV7-3 combines with J gene TRBJ2-1, with TRBD1 as a possible D gene (6 bases). DNA of the CDR3: TGTGCCAGCAGCTTAACCCTGAGGGACAACAATGAGCAGTTCTTC. It codes for CASSLTLRDNNEQFF.